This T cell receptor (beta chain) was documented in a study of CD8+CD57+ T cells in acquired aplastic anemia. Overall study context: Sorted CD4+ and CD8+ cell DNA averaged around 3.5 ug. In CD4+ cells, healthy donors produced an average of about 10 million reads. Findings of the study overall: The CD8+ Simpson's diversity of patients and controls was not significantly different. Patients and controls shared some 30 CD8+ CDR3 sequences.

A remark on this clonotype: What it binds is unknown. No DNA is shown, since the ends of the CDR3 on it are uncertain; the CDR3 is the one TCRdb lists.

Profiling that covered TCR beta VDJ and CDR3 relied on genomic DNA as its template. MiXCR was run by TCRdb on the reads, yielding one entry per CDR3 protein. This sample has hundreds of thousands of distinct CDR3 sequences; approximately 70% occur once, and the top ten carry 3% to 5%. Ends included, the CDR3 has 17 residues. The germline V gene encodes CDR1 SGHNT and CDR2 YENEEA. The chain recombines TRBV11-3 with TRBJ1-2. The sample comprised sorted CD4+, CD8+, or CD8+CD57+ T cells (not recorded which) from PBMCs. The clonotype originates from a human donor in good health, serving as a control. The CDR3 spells CASSPDGGGELFFGYTF.